The present T cell receptor beta chain was sequenced within a study of tumor-infiltrating lymphocytes in oesophageal squamous cell carcinoma. TCRdb reanalysed the PCR reads using MiXCR and keeps one entry per CDR3 protein. This sample has fewer than 15,000 distinct CDR3 sequences, with roughly 51% found just once. Germline V gene lookup returns CDR1 SGHTA and CDR2 FQGNSA. This CDR3 is built from 14 residues. The rearrangement joins TRBV7-2 to TRBJ2-7; no clear D. With the DNA end fitting TRBJ2-5 better, the J assignment may be wrong. This TCR derives from a female donor with esophageal squamous cell carcinoma. Sequencing was done on a sample of blood. DNA of the CDR3: TGTGCCAGCAGCTTAGCATCTAGGAAAGAGACCCAGTACTTC. This codes for CASSLASRKETQYF.